The present TCR beta chain was sequenced within a study of T cells of healthy individuals. The CDR3 length is 16 residues. Between the trimmed V and J ends, which lost 6 bases and 0 bases, there was a span of 18 bases. The V gene's germline CDR1 is MDHEN and CDR2 SYDVKM. Many counts were recorded for this clonotype. MiXCR was run by TCRdb on the 5' RACE reads, yielding one entry per CDR3 protein. The table records about 100,000 distinct CDR3 sequences, roughly 15% of them present only once. This clonotype was sampled from a human donor in good health. V usage is TRBV28 and J usage is TRBJ2-7; D is unclear. In DNA form, the CDR3 reads TGTGCCAGCAGCCCTCGGACGTACTCAAGCTCCTACGAGCAGTACTTC. Its translation is CASSPRTYSSSYEQYF. The whole variable domain, filled in from reference TRBV28 and TRBJ2-7, reads DVKVTQSSRYLVKRTGEKVFLECVQDMDHENMFWYRQDPGLGLRLIYFSYDVKMKEKGDIPEGYSVSREKKERFSLILESASTNQTSMYLCASSPRTYSSSYEQYFGPGTRLTVT.